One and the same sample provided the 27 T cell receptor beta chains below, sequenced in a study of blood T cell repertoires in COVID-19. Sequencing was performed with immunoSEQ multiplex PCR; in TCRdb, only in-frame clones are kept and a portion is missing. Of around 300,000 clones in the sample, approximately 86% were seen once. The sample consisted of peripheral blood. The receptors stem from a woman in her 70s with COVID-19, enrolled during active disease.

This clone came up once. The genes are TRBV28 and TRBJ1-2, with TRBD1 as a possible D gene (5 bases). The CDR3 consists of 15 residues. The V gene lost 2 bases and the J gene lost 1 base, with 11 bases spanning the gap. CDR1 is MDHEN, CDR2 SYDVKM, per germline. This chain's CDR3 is CASSLVLGDNYGYTF. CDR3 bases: TGTGCCAGCAGTTTAGTGTTAGGGGATAACTATGGCTACACCTTC.

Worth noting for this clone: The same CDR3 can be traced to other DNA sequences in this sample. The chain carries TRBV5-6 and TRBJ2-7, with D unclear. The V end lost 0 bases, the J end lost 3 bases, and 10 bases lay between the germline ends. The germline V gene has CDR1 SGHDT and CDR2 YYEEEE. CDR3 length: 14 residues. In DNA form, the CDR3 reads TGTGCCAGCAGCTTGGGCACCTCGGGCTACGAGCAGTACTTC. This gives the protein CASSLGTSGYEQYF.

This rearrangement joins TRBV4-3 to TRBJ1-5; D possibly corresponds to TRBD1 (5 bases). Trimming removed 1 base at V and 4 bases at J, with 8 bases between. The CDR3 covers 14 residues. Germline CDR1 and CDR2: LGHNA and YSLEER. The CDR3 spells CASSQAQGNQPQHF. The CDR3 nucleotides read TGCGCCAGCAGCCAAGCGCAGGGTAATCAGCCCCAGCATTTT.

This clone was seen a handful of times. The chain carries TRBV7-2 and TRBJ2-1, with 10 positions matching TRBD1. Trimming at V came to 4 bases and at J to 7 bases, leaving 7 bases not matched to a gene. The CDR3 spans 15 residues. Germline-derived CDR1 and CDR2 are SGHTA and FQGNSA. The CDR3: CASSSTGQGKNEQFF. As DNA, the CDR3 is TGTGCCAGCAGCTCTACGGGACAGGGGAAGAATGAGCAGTTCTTC.

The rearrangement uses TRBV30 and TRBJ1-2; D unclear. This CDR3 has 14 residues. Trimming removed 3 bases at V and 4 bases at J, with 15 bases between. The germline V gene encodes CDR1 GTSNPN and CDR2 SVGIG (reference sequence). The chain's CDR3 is CAWRARHQGYGYTF. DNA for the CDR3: TGTGCCTGGAGGGCGAGGCACCAAGGCTATGGCTACACCTTC.

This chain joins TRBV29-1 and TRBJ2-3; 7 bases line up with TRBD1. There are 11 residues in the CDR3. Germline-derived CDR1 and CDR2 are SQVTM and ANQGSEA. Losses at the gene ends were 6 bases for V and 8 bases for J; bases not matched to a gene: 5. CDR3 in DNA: TGCAGCGTACGGGACAGCGTTACGCAGTATTTT. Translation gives CSVRDSVTQYF.

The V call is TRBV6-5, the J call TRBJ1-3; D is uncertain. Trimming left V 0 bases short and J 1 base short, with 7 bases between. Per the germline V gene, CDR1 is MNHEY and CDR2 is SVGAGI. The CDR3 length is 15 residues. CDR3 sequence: CASSYSAGSGNTIYF. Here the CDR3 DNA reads TGTGCCAGCAGTTACTCAGCGGGTTCTGGAAACACCATATATTTT.

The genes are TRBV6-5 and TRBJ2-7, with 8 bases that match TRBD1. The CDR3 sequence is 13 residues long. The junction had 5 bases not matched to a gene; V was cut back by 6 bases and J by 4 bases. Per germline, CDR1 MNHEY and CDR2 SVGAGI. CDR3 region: CASSDRGPYEQYF. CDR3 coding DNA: TGTGCCAGCAGCGACAGGGGACCTTACGAGCAGTACTTC.

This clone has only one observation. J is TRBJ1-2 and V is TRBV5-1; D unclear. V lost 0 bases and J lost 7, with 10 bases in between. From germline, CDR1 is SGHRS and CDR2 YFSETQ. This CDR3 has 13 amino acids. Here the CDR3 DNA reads TGCGCCAGCAGCTTGGTCCAGGACTCTGGCTACACCTTC. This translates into CASSLVQDSGYTF.

The CDR3 bases are TGTGCCAGCAGTGTGGCTAGCGGGGGGGCCGGAGAGACCCAGTACTTC. Protein sequence: CASSVASGGAGETQYF. V and J are TRBV6-1 and TRBJ2-5; TRBD2 aligns across 12 bases. CDR3 length equals 16 residues. Trimming at V came to 4 bases and at J to 4 bases, leaving 7 bases not matched to a gene. Per germline, CDR1 MNHNS and CDR2 SASEGT.

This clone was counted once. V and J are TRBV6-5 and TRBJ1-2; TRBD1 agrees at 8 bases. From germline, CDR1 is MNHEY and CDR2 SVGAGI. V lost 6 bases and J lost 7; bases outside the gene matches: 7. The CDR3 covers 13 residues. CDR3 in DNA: TGTGCCAGCAGACTCAGGGGGCTTGTTGGCTACACCTTC. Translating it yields CASRLRGLVGYTF.

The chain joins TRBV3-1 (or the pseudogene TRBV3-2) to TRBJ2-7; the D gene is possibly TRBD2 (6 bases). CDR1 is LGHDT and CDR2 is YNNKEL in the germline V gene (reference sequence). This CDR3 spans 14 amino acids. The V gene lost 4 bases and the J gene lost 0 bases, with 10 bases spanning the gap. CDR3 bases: TGTGCCAGCAGCCCAGGAGGGGCCTCCTACGAGCAGTACTTC. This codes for CASSPGGASYEQYF.

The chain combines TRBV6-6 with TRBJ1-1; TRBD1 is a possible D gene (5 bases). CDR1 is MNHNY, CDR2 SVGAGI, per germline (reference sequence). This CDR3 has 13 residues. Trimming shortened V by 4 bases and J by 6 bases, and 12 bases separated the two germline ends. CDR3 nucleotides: TGTGCCAGCAGTTCCGTCAGGGAATCTGAAGCTTTCTTT. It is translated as CASSSVRESEAFF.

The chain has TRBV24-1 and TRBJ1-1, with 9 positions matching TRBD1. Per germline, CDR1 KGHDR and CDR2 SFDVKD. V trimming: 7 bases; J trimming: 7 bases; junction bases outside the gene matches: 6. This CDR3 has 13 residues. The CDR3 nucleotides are TGTGCCACCAGGGGGACAGGGACCCTTGAAGCTTTCTTT. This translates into CATRGTGTLEAFF.

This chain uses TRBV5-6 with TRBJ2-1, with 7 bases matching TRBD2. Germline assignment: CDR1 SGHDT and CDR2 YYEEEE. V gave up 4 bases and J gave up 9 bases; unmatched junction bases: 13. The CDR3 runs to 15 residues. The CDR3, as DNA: TGTGCCAGCAGCGTAGCGGGCCTGGTCGGGAGTGAGCAGTTCTTC. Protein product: CASSVAGLVGSEQFF.

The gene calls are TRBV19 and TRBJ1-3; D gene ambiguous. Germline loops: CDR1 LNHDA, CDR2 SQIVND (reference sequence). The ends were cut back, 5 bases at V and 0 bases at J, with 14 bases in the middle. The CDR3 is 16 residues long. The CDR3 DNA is TGTGCCAGTAGTTCGGCAGCGCTGAGCTCTGGAAACACCATATATTTT. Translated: CASSSAALSSGNTIYF.

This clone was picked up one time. In DNA form, the CDR3 reads TGTGCCAGTAGTATGACAGTGAATGGCTACACCTTC. Its protein is CASSMTVNGYTF. The genes are TRBV19 and TRBJ1-2; D possibly corresponds to TRBD1 (5 bases). CDR1 and CDR2 from the germline V gene are LNHDA and SQIVND (reference sequence). The CDR3 totals 12 residues. Between the trimmed V and J ends, which lost 3 bases and 6 bases, there was a span of 8 bases.

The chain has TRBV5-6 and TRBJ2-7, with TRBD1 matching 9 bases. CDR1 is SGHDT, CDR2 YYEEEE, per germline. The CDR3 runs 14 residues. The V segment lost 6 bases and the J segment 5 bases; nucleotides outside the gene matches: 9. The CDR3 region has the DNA TGTGCCAGCACCTTTGGGACAGGGCTCGACGAGCAGTACTTC. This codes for CASTFGTGLDEQYF.

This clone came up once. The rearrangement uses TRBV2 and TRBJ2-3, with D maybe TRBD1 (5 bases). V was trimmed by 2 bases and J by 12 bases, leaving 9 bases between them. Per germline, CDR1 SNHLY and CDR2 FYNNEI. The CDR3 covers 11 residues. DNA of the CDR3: TGTGCCAGCAGTGAAAGGGGTGTACAGTATTTT. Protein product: CASSERGVQYF.

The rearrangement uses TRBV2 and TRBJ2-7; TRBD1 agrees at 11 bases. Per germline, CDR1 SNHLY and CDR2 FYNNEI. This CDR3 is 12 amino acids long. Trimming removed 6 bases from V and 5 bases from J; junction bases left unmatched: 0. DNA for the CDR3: TGTGCCAGCAGGGACAGGGGGCACGAGCAGTACTTC. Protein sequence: CASRDRGHEQYF.

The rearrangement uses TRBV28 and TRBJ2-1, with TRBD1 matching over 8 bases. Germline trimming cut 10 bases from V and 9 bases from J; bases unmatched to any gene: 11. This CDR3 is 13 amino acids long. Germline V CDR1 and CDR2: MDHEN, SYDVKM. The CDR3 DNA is TGTGCCACAGACAGGGGCGGTCTTGGTGAGCAGTTCTTC. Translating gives CATDRGGLGEQFF.

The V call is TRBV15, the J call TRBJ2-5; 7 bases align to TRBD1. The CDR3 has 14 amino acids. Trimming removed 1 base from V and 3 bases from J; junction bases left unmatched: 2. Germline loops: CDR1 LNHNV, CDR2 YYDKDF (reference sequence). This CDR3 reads CATSRGQGKETQYF. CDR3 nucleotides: TGTGCCACCAGCAGAGGACAGGGTAAAGAGACCCAGTACTTC.

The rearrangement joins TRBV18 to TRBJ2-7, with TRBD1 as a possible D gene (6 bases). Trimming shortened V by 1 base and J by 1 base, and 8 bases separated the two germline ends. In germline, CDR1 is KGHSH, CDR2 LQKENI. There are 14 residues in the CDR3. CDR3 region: CASSPQGTSYEQYF. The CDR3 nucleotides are TGTGCCAGCTCACCACAAGGGACATCCTACGAGCAGTACTTC.

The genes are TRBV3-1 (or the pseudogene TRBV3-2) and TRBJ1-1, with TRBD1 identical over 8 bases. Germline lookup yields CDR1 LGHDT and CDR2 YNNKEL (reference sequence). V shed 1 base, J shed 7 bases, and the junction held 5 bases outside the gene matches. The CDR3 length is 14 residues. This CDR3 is CASSQVQGGGEAFF. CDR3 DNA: TGTGCCAGCAGCCAAGTACAGGGGGGAGGTGAAGCTTTCTTT.

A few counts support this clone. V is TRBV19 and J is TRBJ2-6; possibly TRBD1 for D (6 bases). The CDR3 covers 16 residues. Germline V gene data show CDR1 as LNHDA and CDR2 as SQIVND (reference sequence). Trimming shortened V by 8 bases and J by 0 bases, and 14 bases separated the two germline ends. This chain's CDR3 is CASETGSGSGANVLTF. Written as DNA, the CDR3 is TGTGCCAGTGAAACAGGGTCAGGCTCTGGGGCCAACGTCCTGACTTTC.

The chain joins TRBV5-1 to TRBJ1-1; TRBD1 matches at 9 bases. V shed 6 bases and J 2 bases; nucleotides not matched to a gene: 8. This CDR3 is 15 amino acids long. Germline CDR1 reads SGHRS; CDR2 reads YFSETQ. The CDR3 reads CASTRPDRGNTEAFF. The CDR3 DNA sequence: TGCGCCAGCACCCGACCGGACAGGGGAAACACTGAAGCTTTCTTT.

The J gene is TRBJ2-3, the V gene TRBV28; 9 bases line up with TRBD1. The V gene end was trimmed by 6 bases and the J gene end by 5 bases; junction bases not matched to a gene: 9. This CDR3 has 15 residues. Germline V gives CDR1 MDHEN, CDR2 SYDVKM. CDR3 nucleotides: TGTGCCAGCAGGGGGGGACAGGGACTTGTAGATACGCAGTATTTT. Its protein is CASRGGQGLVDTQYF.